The 25 T cell receptor beta chains presented below share a single source sample, sequenced in a study of shared clonotypes between healthy human individuals. Positively selected for CCR7, the CD45RO-negative cells used as naive CD8 cells excluded terminally differentiated effector memory CD45RA+ cells. The method was immunoSEQ multiplex PCR; TCRdb's version includes in-frame clones alone and lacks a portion of them. The table records hundreds of thousands of clones, roughly 98% of them present only once. The sequenced material came from naive CD8+ T cells sorted from blood. Every receptor here comes from a man aged 25-40 years in good health.

This clone was seen just once. The rearrangement links TRBV10-2 to TRBJ2-7; 9 bases agree with TRBD1. The CDR3 totals 14 residues. CDR1 and CDR2 (germline): WSHSY, SAAADI. The trim removed 1 base at V and 3 bases at J, leaving 1 base unmatched. CDR3 loop: CASSELGQGYEQYF. CDR3 sequence (DNA): TGCGCCAGCAGTGAGTTGGGACAGGGCTACGAGCAGTACTTC.

V usage is TRBV27 and J usage is TRBJ2-3; D unclear. Per germline, CDR1 MNHEY and CDR2 SMNVEV (reference sequence). V was trimmed by 4 bases and J by 0 bases, leaving 8 bases between them. This CDR3 contains 14 residues. CDR3 residues: CASSSSASTDTQYF. DNA of the CDR3: TGTGCCAGCAGTTCCAGTGCTAGCACAGATACGCAGTATTTT.

A word on this clone: The same CDR3 can be traced to other DNA sequences in this sample. The chain employs TRBV7-9 and TRBJ2-7, with 8 bases matching TRBD1. The junction had 4 bases not matched to a gene; V was cut back by 6 bases and J by 3 bases. From germline, CDR1 is SEHNR and CDR2 FQNEAQ (reference sequence). The CDR3 is 13 amino acids. The CDR3: CASSPGGSYEQYF. The DNA for the CDR3 is TGTGCCAGCAGTCCAGGGGGCAGCTACGAGCAGTACTTC.

The chain has TRBV9 and TRBJ1-4; D gene ambiguous. Germline values: CDR1 SGDLS, CDR2 YYNGEE. V was cut by 4 bases and J by 4 bases, with 29 bases left in between. This CDR3 is 20 amino acids long. The CDR3 is CASSIDRASGSPTSNEKLFF. The CDR3 DNA follows: TGTGCCAGCAGCATCGACCGGGCCTCGGGGAGCCCCACAAGTAATGAAAAACTGTTTTTT.

This clone is a singleton in its sample. The rearrangement joins TRBV5-6 to TRBJ2-4, with 7 nucleotides matching TRBD2. The CDR3 has 15 amino acids. Looked up from germline, CDR1 is SGHDT and CDR2 is YYEEEE. The J segment lost 2 bases and the V segment lost 0 bases, leaving 2 bases of the junction unmatched. The CDR3 loop reads CASSLGGGSKNIQYF. Written as DNA, the CDR3 is TGTGCCAGCAGCTTGGGCGGGGGATCCAAAAACATTCAGTACTTC.

The chain carries TRBV5-4 and TRBJ2-3; 8 bases line up with TRBD2. This CDR3 region has 15 residues. Germline assignment: CDR1 SGHNT and CDR2 YYREEE (reference sequence). The V and J ends lost 4 bases and 6 bases, in that order; junction bases with no gene match: 10. CDR3 region: CASSDSPGTSDTQYF. The CDR3 DNA reads as TGTGCCAGCAGCGACTCCCCCGGGACTAGTGATACGCAGTATTTT.

The rearrangement uses TRBV19 and TRBJ2-5, with 9 bases identical to TRBD2. The CDR3 totals 13 residues. Germline-derived CDR1 and CDR2 are LNHDA and SQIVND (reference sequence). With 5 bases clipped from V and 12 bases from J, the junction kept 10 bases outside the gene matches. In DNA form, the CDR3 reads TGTGCCAGTAGTGTCATAGCGGGGGAGAGGGAGTACTTC. Protein: CASSVIAGEREYF.

The table lists this clone with a count of one. The gene calls are TRBV29-1 and TRBJ1-5; maybe TRBD1 (6 bases). CDR3 size: 14 residues. In germline, CDR1 is SQVTM, CDR2 ANQGSEA. Between the trimmed V and J ends, which lost 4 bases and 6 bases, there was a span of 16 bases. The CDR3 spells CSVVEGGTGQPQHF. CDR3 sequence (DNA): TGCAGCGTTGTGGAGGGGGGTACGGGTCAGCCCCAGCATTTT.

The rearrangement uses TRBV27 and TRBJ1-2; the D gene is possibly TRBD1 (5 bases). V shed 3 bases and J shed 4 bases, with 18 bases lying between them. From germline, CDR1 is MNHEY and CDR2 SMNVEV (reference sequence). This CDR3 region has 16 residues. The CDR3 is CASSLARGAVSYGYTF. Here the CDR3 DNA reads TGTGCCAGCAGTTTGGCTCGAGGGGCGGTAAGCTATGGCTACACCTTC.

The chain has TRBV21-1 and TRBJ1-2. TRBV21-1 is reported as a pseudogene. The CDR3 has 17 amino acids. The CDR3 sequence: CASSKRNRVGGNYGYTF. The CDR3 DNA reads as TGTGCCAGCAGCAAGCGCAACAGGGTAGGGGGGAACTATGGCTACACCTTC.

This clone was seen once. The chain combines TRBV5-1 with TRBJ2-7; 8 positions match TRBD1. The germline V gene has CDR1 SGHRS and CDR2 YFSETQ. The CDR3 spans 17 residues. J was trimmed by 1 base and V by 2 bases; bases with no gene match: 11. The CDR3 DNA is TGCGCCAGCAGCTTTAGTACCGGGACAGGATTTTCCTACGAGCAGTACTTC. Its protein product is CASSFSTGTGFSYEQYF.

This rearrangement joins TRBV29-1 to TRBJ2-3, with D unresolved. Deletions cut 6 bases from V and 6 bases from J, with 16 bases between. Germline values: CDR1 SQVTM, CDR2 ANQGSEA. The CDR3 consists of 13 residues. The CDR3 bases are TGCAGCGTCGTCCCGGACCCTGGGGATACGCAGTATTTT. Translated: CSVVPDPGDTQYF.

This sequence joins TRBV11-2 and TRBJ2-7, with a possible D match to TRBD1 (6 bases). Trimming pared 10 bases from V and 3 bases from J, leaving 16 bases between. From germline, CDR1 is SGHAT and CDR2 FQNNGV. The CDR3 runs to 13 residues. The CDR3 region is CATRGANYYEQYF. The CDR3 DNA is TGTGCCACCAGGGGCGCGAACTACTACGAGCAGTACTTC.

This chain links TRBV5-6 with TRBJ2-3, with TRBD2 identical over 8 bases. Looked up from germline, CDR1 is SGHDT and CDR2 is YYEEEE. The ends lost 2 bases at V and 2 bases at J; junction bases unmatched: 13. This CDR3 is 18 amino acids long. CDR3 protein: CASSFPPGTRRVTDTQYF. The CDR3, as DNA: TGTGCCAGCAGCTTCCCTCCGGGGACTAGGCGGGTCACAGATACGCAGTATTTT. Using reference TRBV5-6 and TRBJ2-3 for the parts outside the CDR3, the full variable domain is DAGVTQSPTHLIKTRGQQVTLRCSPKSGHDTVSWYQQALGQGPQFIFQYYEEEERQRGNFPDRFSGHQFPNYSSELNVNALLLGDSALYLCASSFPPGTRRVTDTQYFGPGTRLTVL.

Here the CDR3 DNA reads TGTGCCAGCAGCCCGCCGGGGGGGGCGAAGCAGTTCTTC. Residues: CASSPPGGAKQFF. The gene calls are TRBV7-9 and TRBJ2-1, with TRBD2 matching 8 bases. V dropped 5 bases and J dropped 11; count of bases not matched to a gene: 8. The CDR3 covers 13 residues. CDR1 SEHNR and CDR2 FQNEAQ come from the germline V gene (reference sequence).

The V and J genes are TRBV29-1 and TRBJ1-1; D is possibly TRBD1 (6 bases). From germline, CDR1 is SQVTM and CDR2 ANQGSEA. The CDR3 spans 13 residues. The V gene lost 6 bases and the J gene lost 5 bases, with 16 bases spanning the gap. The CDR3 coding sequence is TGCAGCGTGGACCAACAGGGAGGGACTGAAGCTTTCTTT. Protein sequence: CSVDQQGGTEAFF.

CDR3 region: CASSVVLAENNEQFF. The CDR3 region has the DNA TGTGCCAGCAGCGTAGTCTTAGCGGAGAACAATGAGCAGTTCTTC. The V call is TRBV9, the J call TRBJ2-1; the D gene is possibly TRBD2 (6 bases). Trimming pared 0 bases from V and 5 bases from J, leaving 12 bases between. The CDR3 contains 15 residues. Germline V gives CDR1 SGDLS, CDR2 YYNGEE.

The genes are TRBV4-1 and TRBJ2-7; D assignment may be TRBD1 or TRBD2 (5 bases each). CDR1 is MGHRA and CDR2 is YSYEKL in the germline V gene. CDR3 length: 17 residues. The V end was cut by 4 bases, the J end by 3 bases, with 22 bases between. The CDR3 DNA reads TGCGCCAGCAGCCCGACTTCGGGACCAACACTACTCTACGAGCAGTACTTC. Translating gives CASSPTSGPTLLYEQYF.

The chain recombines TRBV18 with TRBJ1-1; 10 nucleotides line up with TRBD1. Germline V gives CDR1 KGHSH, CDR2 LQKENI. Trimming took 3 bases from V and 0 from J; bases not matched to a gene: 7. The CDR3 loop spans 17 amino acids. CDR3 sequence reads: CASSPTGQGLMNTEAFF. CDR3 sequence (DNA): TGTGCCAGCTCACCGACGGGACAGGGGCTCATGAACACTGAAGCTTTCTTT.

The V and J genes are TRBV27 and TRBJ1-2, with 7 bases that match TRBD1. V gave up 5 bases and J gave up 8 bases; unmatched junction bases: 8. CDR3 length: 13 residues. In germline, CDR1 is MNHEY, CDR2 SMNVEV (reference sequence). CDR3 sequence: CASSDLTGWGYTF. CDR3 DNA sequence: TGTGCCAGCAGTGACTTGACAGGGTGGGGCTACACCTTC.

This chain uses TRBV12-2 with TRBJ2-7; the table gives TRBD1 as D, unverified against the DNA. TRBV12-2 is listed as a pseudogene. The CDR3 runs 16 residues. CDR3 protein: CASRPRHKQGHYEQYF. DNA for the CDR3: TGTGCAAGTCGCCCCCGGCATAAACAGGGACACTACGAGCAGTACTTC.

The rearrangement links TRBV4-3 to TRBJ2-1, with TRBD2 matching 8 bases. This CDR3 region has 17 residues. V lost 6 bases to trimming and J lost 7 bases; unmatched junction nucleotides: 17. Germline V gene data show CDR1 as LGHNA and CDR2 as YSLEER. The DNA for the CDR3 is TGCGCCAGCAGTCCCGACCGGGAGCGGGAGTTAAGGAATGAGCAGTTCTTC. This encodes CASSPDRERELRNEQFF.

The rearrangement links TRBV13 to TRBJ2-7, with a tentative D call TRBD1 (5 bases). The CDR3 is made up of 14 amino acids. The germline CDR1 and CDR2 sequences are PRHDT and FYEKMQ (reference sequence). The V end lost 4 bases, the J end lost 0 bases, and 10 bases lay between the germline ends. CDR3 nucleotide sequence: TGTGCCAGCAGCTGGCAGGGTCTCTCCTACGAGCAGTACTTC. Translating it yields CASSWQGLSYEQYF.

The J gene is TRBJ2-6, the V gene TRBV5-6, with D uncertain. The CDR3 length is 14 residues. Germline CDR1 reads SGHDT; CDR2 reads YYEEEE. Trimming left V 0 bases short and J 1 base short, with 2 bases between. The CDR3 loop reads CASSLGSGANVLTF. The CDR3 bases are TGTGCCAGCAGCTTGGGTTCTGGGGCCAACGTCCTGACTTTC.

The V and J genes are TRBV28 and TRBJ2-7; no clear D. The CDR3 spans 12 residues. Germline V gene data show CDR1 as MDHEN and CDR2 as SYDVKM. Trimming pared 7 bases from V and 1 base from J, leaving 8 bases between. CDR3 nucleotides: TGTGCCAGCAAAGCGATTTCCTACGAGCAGTACTTC. Translation gives CASKAISYEQYF. The full variable domain, its missing parts supplied by reference TRBV28 and TRBJ2-7, is DVKVTQSSRYLVKRTGEKVFLECVQDMDHENMFWYRQDPGLGLRLIYFSYDVKMKEKGDIPEGYSVSREKKERFSLILESASTNQTSMYLCASKAISYEQYFGPGTRLTVT.